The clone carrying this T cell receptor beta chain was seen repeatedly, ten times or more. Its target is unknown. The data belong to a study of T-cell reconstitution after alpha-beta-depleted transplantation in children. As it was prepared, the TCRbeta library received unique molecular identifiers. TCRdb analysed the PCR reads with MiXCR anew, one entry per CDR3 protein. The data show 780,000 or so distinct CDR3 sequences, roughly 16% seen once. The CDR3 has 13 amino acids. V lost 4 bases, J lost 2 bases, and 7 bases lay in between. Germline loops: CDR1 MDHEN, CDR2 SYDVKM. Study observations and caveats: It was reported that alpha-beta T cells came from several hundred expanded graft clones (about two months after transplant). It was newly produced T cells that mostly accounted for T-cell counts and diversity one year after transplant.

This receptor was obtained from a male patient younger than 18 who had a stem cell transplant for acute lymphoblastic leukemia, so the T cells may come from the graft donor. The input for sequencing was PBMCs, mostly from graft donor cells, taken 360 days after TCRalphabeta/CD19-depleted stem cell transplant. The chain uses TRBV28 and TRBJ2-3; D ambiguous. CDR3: CASSSAFTDTQYF. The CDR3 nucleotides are TGTGCCAGCAGTTCCGCTTTCACAGATACGCAGTATTTT.